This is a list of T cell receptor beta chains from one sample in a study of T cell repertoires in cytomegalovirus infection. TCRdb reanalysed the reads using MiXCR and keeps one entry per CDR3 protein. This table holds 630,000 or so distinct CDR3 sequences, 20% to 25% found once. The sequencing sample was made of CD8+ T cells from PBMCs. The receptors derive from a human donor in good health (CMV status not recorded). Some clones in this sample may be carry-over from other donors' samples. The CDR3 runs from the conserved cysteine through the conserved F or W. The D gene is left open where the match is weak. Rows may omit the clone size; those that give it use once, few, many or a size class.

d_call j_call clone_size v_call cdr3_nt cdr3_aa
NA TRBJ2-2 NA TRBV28 TGTGCCAGCAGTTTACACGGAGGGACCGGGGAGCTGTTTTTT CASSLHGGTGELFF
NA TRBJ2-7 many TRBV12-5 TGTGCTAGTGGTTTGAAGCAGGGCGGCTACGAGCAGTACTTC CASGLKQGGYEQYF
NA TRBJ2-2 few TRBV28 TGTGCCACCTCTTTCACAAGGCCGAACACCGGGGAGCTGTTTTTT CATSFTRPNTGELFF
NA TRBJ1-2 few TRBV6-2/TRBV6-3 TGTGCCAGCAGTTACTCTACTAAGTATGGCTACACCTTC CASSYSTKYGYTF
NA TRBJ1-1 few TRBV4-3 TGCGCCAGCAGCCAAGATCCCTACGCGGGGGGATTGAACACTGAAGCTTTCTTT CASSQDPYAGGLNTEAFF
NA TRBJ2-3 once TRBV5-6 TGTGCCAGCAGCTTGGATTGGGGCACAGATACGCAGTATTTT CASSLDWGTDTQYF
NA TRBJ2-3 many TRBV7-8 TGTGCCAGCAGCTCGGGACCCAGCACAGATACGCAGTATTTT CASSSGPSTDTQYF
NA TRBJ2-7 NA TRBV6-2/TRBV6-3 TGTGCCAGCAGTTATTCCCGGGACAGCGGGCGCGATTACGAGCAGTACTTC CASSYSRDSGRDYEQYF
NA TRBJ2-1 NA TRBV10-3 TGTGCCATCAGTGCCCCCGGAGTTAATGAGCAGTTCTTC CAISAPGVNEQFF
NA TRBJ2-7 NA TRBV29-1 TGCAGCGTTGAAGATCTTGCGGGCTACGAGCAGTACTTC CSVEDLAGYEQYF
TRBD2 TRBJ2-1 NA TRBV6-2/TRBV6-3 TGTGCCAGCGAGGCTAGCGGGTCAGGACAGTTCTTC CASEASGSGQFF
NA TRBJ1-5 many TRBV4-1 TGCGCCAGCAGCCAAAAGTTGATGAATCAGCCCCAGCATTTT CASSQKLMNQPQHF
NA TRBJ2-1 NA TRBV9 TGTGCCAGCAGCGTAGAAGTTAGCCAGGCGGATGAGCAGTTCTTC CASSVEVSQADEQFF